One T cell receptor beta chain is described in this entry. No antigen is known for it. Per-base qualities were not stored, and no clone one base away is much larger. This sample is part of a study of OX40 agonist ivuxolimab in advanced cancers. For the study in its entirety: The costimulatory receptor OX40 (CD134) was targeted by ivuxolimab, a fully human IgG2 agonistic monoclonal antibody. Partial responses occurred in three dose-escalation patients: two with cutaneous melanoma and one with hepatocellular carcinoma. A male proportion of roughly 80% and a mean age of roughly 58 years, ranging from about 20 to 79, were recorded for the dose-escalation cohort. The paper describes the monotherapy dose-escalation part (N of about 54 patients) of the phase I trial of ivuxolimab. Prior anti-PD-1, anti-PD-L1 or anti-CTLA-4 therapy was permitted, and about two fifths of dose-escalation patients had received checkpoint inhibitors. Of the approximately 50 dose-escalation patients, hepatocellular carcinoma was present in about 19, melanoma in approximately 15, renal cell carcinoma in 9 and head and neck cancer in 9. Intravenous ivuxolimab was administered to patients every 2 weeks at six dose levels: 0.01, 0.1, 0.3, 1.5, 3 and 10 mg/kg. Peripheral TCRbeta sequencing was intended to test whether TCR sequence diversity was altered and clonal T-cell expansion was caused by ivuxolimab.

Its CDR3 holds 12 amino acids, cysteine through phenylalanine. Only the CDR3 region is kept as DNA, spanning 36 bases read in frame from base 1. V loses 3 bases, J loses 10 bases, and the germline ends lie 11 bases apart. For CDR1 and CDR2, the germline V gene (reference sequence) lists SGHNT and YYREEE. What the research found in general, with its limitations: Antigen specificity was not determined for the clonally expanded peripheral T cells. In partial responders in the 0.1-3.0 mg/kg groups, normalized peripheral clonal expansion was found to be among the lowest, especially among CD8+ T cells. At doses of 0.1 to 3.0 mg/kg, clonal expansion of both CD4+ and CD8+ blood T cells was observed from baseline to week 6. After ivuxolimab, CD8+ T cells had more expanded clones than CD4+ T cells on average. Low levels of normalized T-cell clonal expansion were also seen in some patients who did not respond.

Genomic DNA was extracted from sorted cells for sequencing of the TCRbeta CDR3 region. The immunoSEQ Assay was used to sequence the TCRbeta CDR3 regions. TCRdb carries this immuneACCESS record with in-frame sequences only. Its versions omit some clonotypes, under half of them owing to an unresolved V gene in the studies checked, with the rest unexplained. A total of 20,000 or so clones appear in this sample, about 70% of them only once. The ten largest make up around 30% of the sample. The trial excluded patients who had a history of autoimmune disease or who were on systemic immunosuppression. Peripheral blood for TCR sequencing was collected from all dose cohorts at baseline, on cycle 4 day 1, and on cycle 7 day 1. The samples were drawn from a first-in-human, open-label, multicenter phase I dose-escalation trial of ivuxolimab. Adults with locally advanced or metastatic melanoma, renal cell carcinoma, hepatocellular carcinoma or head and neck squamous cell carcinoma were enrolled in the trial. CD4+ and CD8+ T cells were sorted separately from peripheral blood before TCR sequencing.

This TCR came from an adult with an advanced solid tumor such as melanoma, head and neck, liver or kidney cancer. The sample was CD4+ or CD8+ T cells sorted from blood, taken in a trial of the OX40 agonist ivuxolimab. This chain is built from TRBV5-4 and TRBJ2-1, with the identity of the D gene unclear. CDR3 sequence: CASSSTTREQFF. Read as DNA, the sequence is TGTGCCAGCAGCTCGACGACTCGGGAGCAGTTCTTC.